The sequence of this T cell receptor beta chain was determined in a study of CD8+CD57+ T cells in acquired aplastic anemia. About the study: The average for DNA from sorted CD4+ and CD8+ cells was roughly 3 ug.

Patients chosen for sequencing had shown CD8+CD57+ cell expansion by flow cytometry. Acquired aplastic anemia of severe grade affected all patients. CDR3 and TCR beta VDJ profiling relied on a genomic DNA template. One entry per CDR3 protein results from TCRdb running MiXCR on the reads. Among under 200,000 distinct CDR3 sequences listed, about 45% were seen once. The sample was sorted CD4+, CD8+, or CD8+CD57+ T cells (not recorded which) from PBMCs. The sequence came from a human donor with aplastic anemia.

In DNA, the CDR3 is TGCAGCGTTGAAAGGACGGCTGGAAACACCATATATTTT. It specifies CSVERTAGNTIYF. J is TRBJ1-3 and V is TRBV29-1; D unresolved. V was trimmed by 2 bases and J by 2 bases, leaving 7 bases between them. This CDR3 contains 13 residues. CDR1 and CDR2 (germline): SQVTM, ANQGSEA.